This T cell receptor beta chain emerged from a study of CD8 T cells in ankylosing spondylitis. Study-wide results and caveats: In peripheral blood, disease-linked CD8+ clones occurred at relatively low frequencies. Reactive arthritis synovial fluid and blood were previously reported to contain some motif variants. In ankylosing spondylitis blood, a motif of several highly homologous TCR beta variants appeared characteristic.

The CDR3 sequence is 13 residues long. CDR1 and CDR2 (germline): SQVTM, ANQGSEA. Trimming shortened V by 4 bases and J by 3 bases, and 13 bases separated the two germline ends. This clonotype was seen repeatedly, ten times or more. As yet, its antigen is unknown. Generation of TCR beta libraries employed quantitative 5'-RACE incorporating molecular barcodes. TCRdb re-called the 5' RACE reads through MiXCR, storing one row per CDR3 protein. Of under 200,000 distinct CDR3 sequences listed, 10% to 15% were seen once; the top ten hold 11%. The sample comprised blood, either unsorted or a sorted T cell fraction (not recorded which). J is TRBJ2-7 and V is TRBV29-1; TRBD2 is a possible D gene (5 bases). The clonotype was recovered from a female donor with ankylosing spondylitis or in good health (not recorded which). Written as DNA, the CDR3 is TGCAGCGTTGTCGGGCTAGCCCACTACGAGCAGTACTTC. It translates to CSVVGLAHYEQYF.